This T cell receptor beta chain is drawn from a study of blood T cell repertoires in COVID-19. Generated by immunoSEQ multiplex PCR, the TCRdb table keeps only in-frame clones and is missing some. The sample holds some 260,000 clones, around 80% seen once. The specimen was PBMCs or T cells enriched from blood (not recorded which). The source is a man aged 25 to 40 with acute COVID-19.

The CDR3 sequence is CASSQRDRGNQATNEKLFF. DNA of the CDR3: TGCGCCAGCAGCCAGCGGGACAGGGGAAATCAAGCAACTAATGAAAAACTGTTTTTT. The chain combines TRBV4-1 with TRBJ1-4; TRBD1 aligns across 10 bases. The CDR3 has 19 amino acids. V lost 3 bases and J lost 0; bases outside the gene matches: 10. Germline assignment: CDR1 MGHRA and CDR2 YSYEKL.